The source of this T cell receptor (beta chain) is a study of T cells in Graves' hyperthyroidism and ophthalmopathy. The investigators amplified TCR beta CDR3 regions from RNA transcripts. HTBI primers drove first-round RT-PCR of the TCR CDR3. TCRdb recomputed calls from the multiplex PCR reads with MiXCR, one row per CDR3 protein. The sample records hundreds of thousands of distinct CDR3 sequences, around 16% being singletons. This CDR3 contains 13 residues. Trimming removed 4 bases at V and 5 bases at J, with 12 bases between. Germline V gives CDR1 SGHRS, CDR2 YFSETQ. This clonotype was detected many times.

The chain combines TRBV5-1 with TRBJ1-1, with D maybe TRBD1 (5 bases). This receptor was taken from a woman in her thirties with Graves' hyperthyroidism. The sample comprised blood. CDR3 protein: CASSIQDRTEAFF. The CDR3 DNA sequence: TGCGCCAGCAGCATACAGGACCGGACTGAAGCTTTCTTT.